This T cell receptor beta chain was recorded in a study of PD-1 blockade in mismatch repair-deficient tumors. Study details: Patients had around 11 mismatch repair-deficient cancer types and were previously treated and progressing.

Assay used: immunoSEQ multiplex PCR; TCRdb lists only in-frame clones, some missing. In the table there are some 9,000 clones, approximately 88% of which are singletons. With regard to this clone: Its specificity is not known.

The time point here: roughly nine-day in vitro stimulation with candidate neoantigen peptide 7. Every patient had mismatch repair deficiency by PCR or immunohistochemistry. The specimen comprised cells cultured in vitro, sampled from a patient treated with pembrolizumab. The TCR originated in an adult with mismatch repair-deficient cancer.

The CDR3 loop is CASSLGDRTYEAFF. CDR3 nucleotide sequence: TGCGCCAGCAGCTTGGGGGACAGGACCTATGAAGCTTTCTTT. This chain connects TRBV5-1 to TRBJ1-1, with 8 positions matching TRBD1. There are 14 residues in the CDR3. The germline V gene encodes CDR1 SGHRS and CDR2 YFSETQ. The V segment lost 0 bases and the J segment 7 bases; nucleotides outside the gene matches: 5.